The T cell receptor beta chain described here comes from a study of regulatory T cells in long-lasting Graves disease. This clonotype was observed at least ten times. Germline V gene sequence: CDR1 SGHRS, CDR2 YFSETQ. Trimming took 2 bases from V and 2 from J, leaving 10 bases between them. The CDR3 has 14 amino acids. iRepertoire HTBI primers and Arm-PCR of CDR3 regions built TCR beta libraries. Using its own MiXCR run on the multiplex PCR reads, TCRdb lists one record per CDR3 protein. The table shows approximately 440,000 distinct CDR3 sequences, with 15% to 20% occurring only once. Time point here: newly diagnosed GD, antithyroid drugs for less than 3 months. PBMC RNA served as the TCR library source. This sample was also put to use in a study of T cells in Graves' hyperthyroidism and ophthalmopathy.

This clonotype was obtained from a man between 40 and 49 years old with Graves disease. Sequences were derived from peripheral blood mononuclear cells (PBMCs), sampled at new diagnosis, from a patient treated with antithyroid drugs. The chain carries TRBV5-1 and TRBJ1-1; D uncertain. Written as DNA, the CDR3 is TGCGCCAGCAGCTTCGGAGGGATTAACACTGAAGCTTTCTTT. Protein: CASSFGGINTEAFF.